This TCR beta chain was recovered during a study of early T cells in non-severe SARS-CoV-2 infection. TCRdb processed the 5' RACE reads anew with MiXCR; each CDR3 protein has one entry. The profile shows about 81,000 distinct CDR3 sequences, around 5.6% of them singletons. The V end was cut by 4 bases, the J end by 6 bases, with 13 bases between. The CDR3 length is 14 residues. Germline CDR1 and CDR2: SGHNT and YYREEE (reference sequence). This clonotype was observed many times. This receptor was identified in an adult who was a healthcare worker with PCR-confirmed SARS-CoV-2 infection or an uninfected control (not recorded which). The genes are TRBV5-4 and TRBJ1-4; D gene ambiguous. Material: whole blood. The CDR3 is CASSERRSHEKLFF. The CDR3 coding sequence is TGTGCCAGCAGCGAGAGACGGTCCCATGAAAAACTGTTTTTT.